This T cell receptor (beta chain) emerged from a study of shared clonotypes between healthy human individuals. This clone was seen a single time. V was trimmed by 7 bases and J by 9 bases, leaving 19 bases between them. CDR1 and CDR2 from the germline V gene are SNHLY and FYNNEI. This CDR3 is built from 14 residues. Clones were read by immunoSEQ multiplex PCR, and TCRdb kept only the in-frame ones, dropping some. Of 980,000 or so clones listed, over 60% are singletons. The chain has TRBV2 and TRBJ1-5, with D perhaps matching TRBD1 (5 bases). The source material was memory CD4+ T cells sorted from blood. Subset indicated: CD45RA-negative fraction. The TCR was taken from a man younger than 30 in good health. In DNA form, the CDR3 reads TGTGCCAGCAAAGAGGCGGGGGGGAACTGGCCCCAGCATTTT. Amino acid sequence: CASKEAGGNWPQHF.